These T cell receptor beta chains were read from a single sample in a study of OX40 agonist ivuxolimab in advanced cancers. Assay used: immunoSEQ multiplex PCR; TCRdb lists only in-frame clones, some missing. Of approximately 58,000 clones in the sample, about 84% were seen once. The sequencing used CD4+ or CD8+ T cells sorted from blood, collected in a trial of the OX40 agonist ivuxolimab. Receptors originate from an adult with an advanced solid tumor such as melanoma, head and neck, liver or kidney cancer. Both conserved end residues are part of each CDR3. The order of the fields is V gene, J gene, CDR3 protein.

v_call: TRBV7-2; j_call: TRBJ1-1; cdr3_aa: CASSFSTANTEAFF
v_call: TRBV7-2; j_call: TRBJ1-2; cdr3_aa: CASSLAGATDGYTF
v_call: TRBV19; j_call: TRBJ2-1; cdr3_aa: CASKPYGGQSYNEQFF
v_call: TRBV25-1; j_call: TRBJ2-2; cdr3_aa: CASSEFRGDSNTGELFF
v_call: TRBV10-1; j_call: TRBJ1-1; cdr3_aa: CASSEGTGYEAFF
v_call: TRBV28; j_call: TRBJ1-2; cdr3_aa: CASSLPAEGAGGYTF
v_call: TRBV5-1; j_call: TRBJ2-1; cdr3_aa: CASSRGGNEQFF
v_call: TRBV7-9; j_call: TRBJ1-5; cdr3_aa: CASSFEGQPQHF
v_call: TRBV7-2; j_call: TRBJ2-7; cdr3_aa: CASSSTGVTYEQYF
v_call: TRBV9; j_call: TRBJ2-2; cdr3_aa: CASSVGVTGELFF
v_call: TRBV30; j_call: TRBJ2-1; cdr3_aa: CAWSQNNEQFF
v_call: TRBV7-6; j_call: TRBJ2-1; cdr3_aa: CASSRGLAGPVEQFF
v_call: TRBV6-1; j_call: TRBJ2-7; cdr3_aa: CASSETRDYEQYF
v_call: TRBV7-2; j_call: TRBJ1-1; cdr3_aa: CASSDGQGFEAFF
v_call: TRBV9; j_call: TRBJ1-2; cdr3_aa: CASSGDRVYGYTF
v_call: TRBV19; j_call: TRBJ2-5; cdr3_aa: CASSRDGQETQYF
v_call: TRBV5-4; j_call: TRBJ2-2; cdr3_aa: CASSPRGANTGELFF
v_call: TRBV5-1; j_call: TRBJ2-5; cdr3_aa: CASSGGVSEDQETQYF
v_call: TRBV5-6; j_call: TRBJ2-6; cdr3_aa: CASSLVVLEGSGANVLTF
v_call: TRBV5-6; j_call: TRBJ2-2; cdr3_aa: CASTLGGGSVTGELFF
v_call: TRBV28; j_call: TRBJ1-2; cdr3_aa: CASTRGYSYGYTF
v_call: TRBV5-4; j_call: TRBJ1-4; cdr3_aa: CASSLQSTNEKLFF
v_call: TRBV4-2; j_call: TRBJ2-5; cdr3_aa: CASSQDDGQETQYF
v_call: TRBV21-1; j_call: -; cdr3_aa: CAARGTYEQYF
v_call: TRBV14; j_call: TRBJ2-1; cdr3_aa: CASSRDYWRNEQFF
v_call: TRBV30; j_call: TRBJ2-1; cdr3_aa: CAWMLGGMMNEQFF
v_call: TRBV18; j_call: TRBJ2-3; cdr3_aa: CASSRTSGGSTDTQYF
v_call: TRBV7-3; j_call: TRBJ2-3; cdr3_aa: CASSGRGDGTQYF
v_call: TRBV6-4; j_call: TRBJ2-1; cdr3_aa: CASSDLGGAVMNEQFF
v_call: TRBV11-2; j_call: TRBJ2-5; cdr3_aa: CASSSGGTPFQETQYF
v_call: TRBV9; j_call: TRBJ1-6; cdr3_aa: CASSLSGYNSPLHF
v_call: TRBV7-9; j_call: TRBJ1-2; cdr3_aa: CASSPGTGGYTF
v_call: TRBV6-6; j_call: TRBJ2-5; cdr3_aa: CASSGGGDWETQYF
v_call: TRBV7-2; j_call: TRBJ2-5; cdr3_aa: CASREGTGFETQYF
v_call: TRBV5-1; j_call: TRBJ1-4; cdr3_aa: CASSLGGTLNEKLFF
v_call: TRBV7-9; j_call: TRBJ1-2; cdr3_aa: CASSLAAGNSNYGYTF
v_call: TRBV19; j_call: TRBJ2-1; cdr3_aa: CASTPTGAGEQFF
v_call: TRBV7-2; j_call: TRBJ2-3; cdr3_aa: CASSLEGQVRDTQYF
v_call: TRBV9; j_call: TRBJ1-1; cdr3_aa: CASSVFGNTEAFF
v_call: TRBV4-1; j_call: TRBJ2-1; cdr3_aa: CASSQGYGGSGNEQFF
v_call: TRBV15; j_call: TRBJ1-2; cdr3_aa: CATAQGALLYGYTF
v_call: TRBV7-9; j_call: TRBJ2-6; cdr3_aa: CASSLVRPSGANVLTF
v_call: TRBV7-3; j_call: TRBJ2-3; cdr3_aa: CASSFDSSTDTQYF
v_call: TRBV4-1; j_call: TRBJ2-3; cdr3_aa: CASSQDRGGGNTDTQYF
v_call: TRBV30; j_call: TRBJ2-2; cdr3_aa: CAWSPLDRATGELFF
v_call: TRBV11-3; j_call: TRBJ2-1; cdr3_aa: CASSLGLAGLVEQFF
v_call: TRBV21-1; j_call: TRBJ2-7; cdr3_aa: CASSKTYEQYF
v_call: TRBV4-2; j_call: TRBJ2-7; cdr3_aa: CASSQLGQGDYEQYF
v_call: TRBV5-8; j_call: TRBJ2-7; cdr3_aa: CASPRPGHYEQYF
v_call: TRBV19; j_call: TRBJ1-5; cdr3_aa: CASSFEGNQPQHF